One sample yielded the 26 T cell receptor beta chains listed below, sequenced in a study of graft-versus-host responses after intestinal transplantation. These TCRs are of unknown antigen specificity. The table came from immunoSEQ multiplex PCR; TCRdb's copy has only in-frame clones and leaves some out. The sample contains 100,000 or so clones, approximately 90% of which appear only once. This material consisted of unstimulated CD4+ T cells sorted from spleen or lymph node cells, taken before intestinal transplant. The source is a human donor who received an intestinal transplant.

The chain uses TRBV7-9 and TRBJ1-1, with D perhaps matching TRBD1 (6 bases). V was trimmed by 2 bases and J by 6 bases, leaving 7 bases between them. CDR3 size: 12 residues. CDR1 and CDR2 (germline): SEHNR, FQNEAQ (reference sequence). The CDR3 sequence is CASSLTGPEAFF. CDR3 nucleotide sequence: TGTGCCAGCAGCTTAACAGGGCCTGAAGCTTTCTTT.

The chain has TRBV2 and TRBJ2-7, with 10 nucleotides matching TRBD2. Looked up from germline, CDR1 is SNHLY and CDR2 is FYNNEI. V lost 7 bases, J lost 6 bases, and 9 bases stayed unmatched. This CDR3 has 14 residues. CDR3 sequence: CASIKAGGPSEQYF. For the CDR3, the DNA is TGTGCCAGCATCAAAGCGGGAGGGCCTTCCGAGCAGTACTTC.

This clone was recorded a few times. The chain recombines TRBV5-1 with TRBJ2-7; D unclear. V lost 4 bases and J 6 bases, leaving 17 bases between the germline ends. CDR1 SGHRS and CDR2 YFSETQ come from the germline V gene. The CDR3 is made up of 14 amino acids. The CDR3 DNA sequence: TGCGCCAGCAGCGCCTTAGATACTTTCGGCGAGCAGTACTTC. This codes for CASSALDTFGEQYF.

J is TRBJ1-1 and V is TRBV19; maybe TRBD1 (6 bases). This CDR3 is built from 16 residues. The V gene lost 4 bases and the J gene lost 7 bases, with 22 bases spanning the gap. Germline V gene lookup returns CDR1 LNHDA and CDR2 SQIVND (reference sequence). The CDR3: CASSSRGGAGSREAFF. Written as DNA, the CDR3 is TGTGCCAGTAGTAGCCGAGGGGGGGCTGGATCCCGTGAAGCTTTCTTT.

The V and J genes are TRBV7-2 and TRBJ2-5; 8 positions match TRBD2. V lost 6 bases and J lost 4; bases outside the gene matches: 7. CDR3 size: 14 residues. CDR1 and CDR2 (germline): SGHTA, FQGNSA. CDR3 bases: TGTGCCAGCAGTCGTTACGGGGGGGGAGAGACCCAGTACTTC. Translation: CASSRYGGGETQYF.

The chain is built from TRBV6-5 and TRBJ1-3, with D hard to call. The CDR3 loop spans 15 amino acids. The germline CDR1 and CDR2 sequences are MNHEY and SVGAGI. With 0 bases removed from V and 0 bases from J, the gap between germline ends came to 6 bases. The CDR3 sequence is CASSYSASSGNTIYF. The CDR3 DNA reads TGTGCCAGCAGTTACTCCGCGAGCTCTGGAAACACCATATATTTT.

J is TRBJ1-6 and V is TRBV6-1; TRBD1 matches 8 bases. The CDR3 is 15 residues long. Per the germline V gene, CDR1 is MNHNS and CDR2 is SASEGT. Losses at the gene ends were 4 bases for V and 4 bases for J; bases not matched to a gene: 3. The CDR3 here is CASSGQGFYNSPLHF. CDR3 nucleotides: TGTGCCAGCAGTGGACAGGGGTTTTATAATTCACCCCTCCACTTT.

This chain connects TRBV25-1 to TRBJ1-1; unclear D gene. Germline V CDR1 and CDR2: MGHDK, SYGVNS. Trimming cost V 3 bases and J 0 bases, with 11 bases left between them. The CDR3 totals 15 residues. The CDR3 reads CASSDPRSLNTEAFF. As DNA, the CDR3 is TGTGCCAGCAGTGATCCTCGGTCTTTGAACACTGAAGCTTTCTTT.

The chain links TRBV6-6 to TRBJ2-7, with D possibly matching TRBD2 (7 bases). CDR3 length: 13 amino acids. Germline V gives CDR1 MNHNY, CDR2 SVGAGI (reference sequence). V lost 7 bases, J lost 3 bases, and 13 bases lay in between. CDR3 region: CASKGGEGYEQYF. DNA for the CDR3: TGTGCCAGCAAGGGGGGGGAAGGCTACGAGCAGTACTTC.

V and J are TRBV7-2 and TRBJ2-3, with 7 bases lining up with TRBD2. The V gene's germline CDR1 is SGHTA and CDR2 FQGNSA. V gave up 2 bases and J gave up 11 bases; unmatched junction bases: 7. The CDR3 runs 13 residues. The DNA for the CDR3 is TGTGCCAGCAGCTTATCGCGGGAGAAGAAGCAGTATTTT. Its protein product is CASSLSREKKQYF.

J is TRBJ2-3 and V is TRBV29-1; D might be TRBD2 (6 bases). The CDR3 consists of 14 residues. The V gene lost 4 bases and the J gene lost 2 bases, with 13 bases spanning the gap. Germline values: CDR1 SQVTM, CDR2 ANQGSEA. The CDR3 DNA is TGCAGCGTTGCCCCGACTAGTCCCACAGATACGCAGTATTTT. This gives the protein CSVAPTSPTDTQYF.

The rearrangement links TRBV7-3 to TRBJ1-1; D uncertain. Germline CDR1 and CDR2: SGHTA and FQGTGA. The CDR3 sequence is 13 residues long. The V gene lost 2 bases and the J gene lost 1 base, with 5 bases spanning the gap. The CDR3 DNA follows: TGTGCCAGCAGCTTACGTTCGAACACTGAAGCTTTCTTT. Translation gives CASSLRSNTEAFF.

The chain recombines TRBV30 with TRBJ2-1; 7 bases map to TRBD1. The ends lost 3 bases at V and 7 bases at J; junction bases unmatched: 6. The CDR3 has 13 amino acids. Germline CDR1 GTSNPN, CDR2 SVGIG (reference sequence). CDR3 sequence: CAWRQGPRNEQFF. CDR3 nucleotide sequence: TGTGCCTGGAGACAGGGGCCCCGTAATGAGCAGTTCTTC.

The gene calls are TRBV30 and TRBJ1-3, with 7 bases lining up with TRBD1. This CDR3 has 13 amino acids. The germline CDR1 and CDR2 sequences are GTSNPN and SVGIG (reference sequence). The trim removed 5 bases at V and 3 bases at J, leaving 4 bases unmatched. CDR3: CAWFDRDGNTIYF. The CDR3 nucleotides read TGTGCCTGGTTCGACAGGGATGGAAACACCATATATTTT.

V is TRBV7-2 and J is TRBJ2-3; TRBD2 matches at 8 bases. The CDR3 has 16 amino acids. The ends lost 2 bases at V and 1 base at J; junction bases unmatched: 5. Germline assignment: CDR1 SGHTA and CDR2 FQGNSA. CDR3 residues: CASSLFLAGRTDTQYF. The CDR3 nucleotides read TGTGCCAGCAGCTTATTCCTAGCGGGTCGCACAGATACGCAGTATTTT.

The chain uses TRBV25-1 and TRBJ1-2; 9 nucleotides match TRBD1. The V segment lost 2 bases and the J segment 6 bases; nucleotides outside the gene matches: 7. The CDR3 consists of 15 residues. Germline-derived CDR1 and CDR2 are MGHDK and SYGVNS. This chain's CDR3 is CASSEIGTGTHGYTF. CDR3 DNA sequence: TGTGCCAGCAGTGAAATCGGGACAGGGACGCATGGCTACACCTTC.

Turning to this clone: One end of the junction does not line up with germline, which may come from a read error. The chain couples TRBV27 to TRBJ1-2, with D uncertain. Per the germline V gene, CDR1 is MNHEY and CDR2 is SMNVEV (reference sequence). This CDR3 has 12 amino acids. The CDR3 is CASSLQTPASYF. CDR3 nucleotide sequence: TGTGCCAGCAGCTTGCAGACACCCGCCAGCTACTTC.

The V call is TRBV7-8, the J call TRBJ1-3; D possibly corresponds to TRBD1 (5 bases). CDR3 length: 18 amino acids. The V gene's germline CDR1 is SGHVS and CDR2 FQNEAQ. V was shortened by 2 bases and J by 0 bases, with 17 bases between the two germline ends. The CDR3 sequence: CASSLLAAGGLSGNTIYF. The CDR3 region has the DNA TGTGCCAGCAGCTTACTAGCGGCCGGGGGTCTCTCTGGAAACACCATATATTTT.

Only one count was recorded for this clone. V usage is TRBV4-1 and J usage is TRBJ2-5, with D possibly being TRBD2 (5 bases). V was shortened by 1 base and J by 3 bases, with 15 bases between the two germline ends. Germline-derived CDR1 and CDR2 are MGHRA and YSYEKL. The CDR3 contains 16 residues. The CDR3 sequence: CASSQVMRVGKETQYF. Here the CDR3 DNA reads TGCGCCAGCAGCCAAGTTATGCGGGTAGGGAAAGAGACCCAGTACTTC.

The chain recombines TRBV5-1 with TRBJ2-7; D might be TRBD2 (5 bases). Germline CDR1 SGHRS, CDR2 YFSETQ. V was shortened by 0 bases and J by 0 bases, with 7 bases between the two germline ends. The CDR3 loop spans 14 amino acids. The CDR3: CASSLASHSYEQYF. The CDR3 DNA reads TGCGCCAGCAGCTTGGCTAGCCACTCCTACGAGCAGTACTTC.

The rearrangement links TRBV11-2 to TRBJ2-7, with TRBD2 matching 8 bases. From germline, CDR1 is SGHAT and CDR2 FQNNGV. V shed 5 bases, J shed 6 bases, and the junction held 3 bases outside the gene matches. The CDR3 consists of 12 residues. The CDR3 DNA follows: TGTGCCAGCAGCCCGACTAGCGCCGAGCAGTACTTC. Its protein is CASSPTSAEQYF.

This clone was observed a single time. The chain employs TRBV28 and TRBJ1-1; 8 bases fit TRBD1. The CDR3 is 13 residues long. CDR1 is MDHEN and CDR2 is SYDVKM in the germline V gene. Unmatched junction bases numbered 5, after V lost 1 base and J lost 10 bases. The CDR3 DNA follows: TGTGCCAGCAGTTTATTGCAGGGGGCGCGAGCTTTCTTT. Protein sequence: CASSLLQGARAFF.

The chain employs TRBV7-7 and TRBJ2-5; D gene ambiguous. CDR1 and CDR2 (germline): SSHAT, FNYEAQ (reference sequence). V was clipped by 2 bases and J by 5 bases, with 12 bases between them. The CDR3 contains 14 residues. CDR3 in amino acids: CASSLFTAGETQYF. CDR3 in DNA: TGTGCCAGCAGCTTATTTACCGCCGGGGAGACCCAGTACTTC.

The chain couples TRBV12-5 to TRBJ2-7, with 10 bases lining up with TRBD2. Germline CDR1 is LGHNT and CDR2 is FRNRAP. The V gene end was trimmed by 0 bases and the J gene end by 5 bases; junction bases not matched to a gene: 10. There are 17 residues in the CDR3. The chain's CDR3 is CASGLVWLAGALDEQYF. The DNA for the CDR3 is TGTGCTAGTGGTTTGGTATGGCTAGCGGGAGCGCTGGACGAGCAGTACTTC.

The chain couples TRBV27 to TRBJ1-2; 8 nucleotides line up with TRBD1. CDR3 size: 15 residues. After removal of 1 base from V and 8 bases from J, the junction contained 9 bases not matched to a gene. In germline, CDR1 is MNHEY, CDR2 SMNVEV (reference sequence). Here the CDR3 reads CASSLLGQGAHGYTF. CDR3 DNA sequence: TGTGCCAGCAGTTTATTGGGCCAGGGGGCGCACGGCTACACCTTC.

The V and J genes are TRBV11-3 and TRBJ2-7; TRBD2 aligns across 7 bases. Trimming removed 2 bases from V and 2 bases from J; junction bases left unmatched: 9. Germline V CDR1 and CDR2: SGHNT, YENEEA. The CDR3 length is 16 residues. Here the CDR3 DNA reads TGTGCCAGCAGCTTATGGGTCGGGACTACGCCCTACGAGCAGTACTTC. It yields the protein CASSLWVGTTPYEQYF.